The 17 T cell receptor beta chains presented below share a single source sample, sequenced in a study of Ad26.COV2.S vaccination and SARS-CoV-2 variants. Treatment given: over 15 received Ad26.COV2.S at low or high dose, single or two shots; 5 received placebo; per-sample allocation not given. After the first vaccine or placebo injection, samples were drawn on day 63. The protocol was immunoSEQ multiplex PCR, while the TCRdb copy is restricted to in-frame clones and leaves out a portion. The sample carries around 450,000 clones, about 90% recorded once. Material: peripheral blood, obtained in a trial of Ad26.COV2.S vaccine versus placebo. These receptors were collected from a person between 18 and 65 years old who received the Ad26.COV2.S COVID-19 vaccine or a placebo.

The CDR3 loop is CASSRTVSNQPQHF. CDR3 DNA: TGTGCCAGCAGCCGGACCGTTAGCAATCAGCCCCAGCATTTT. The V gene is TRBV27, the J gene TRBJ1-5, with D unresolved. Germline lookup yields CDR1 MNHEY and CDR2 SMNVEV (reference sequence). V was clipped by 6 bases and J by 0 bases, with 9 bases between them. The CDR3 runs 14 residues.

The chain has TRBV2 and TRBJ2-7, with 10 bases matching TRBD1. This CDR3 contains 12 residues. The germline V gene encodes CDR1 SNHLY and CDR2 FYNNEI. With V trimmed by 4 bases and J by 11 bases, 5 bases remained unmatched. The CDR3 region has the DNA TGTGCCAGCAGTGGGGACAGGGGTAGAGAGTACTTC. It codes for CASSGDRGREYF.

The DNA of the CDR3 is TGTGCCAGTAGTAAGGCCCGGACTCCCGGGGCCAACGTCCTGACTTTC. It specifies CASSKARTPGANVLTF. This sequence joins TRBV19 and TRBJ2-6; D may be TRBD2 (5 bases). The germline V gene encodes CDR1 LNHDA and CDR2 SQIVND (reference sequence). The length of the CDR3 is 16 residues. V was clipped by 4 bases and J by 4 bases, with 14 bases between them. Together with reference TRBV19 and TRBJ2-6, the CDR3 gives the full variable domain: DGGITQSPKYLFRKEGQNVTLSCEQNLNHDAMYWYRQDPGQGLRLIYYSQIVNDFQKGDIAEGYSVSREKKESFPLTVTSAQKNPTAFYLCASSKARTPGANVLTFGAGSRLTVL.

This chain links TRBV30 with TRBJ2-5; 8 nucleotides agree with TRBD2. V lost 8 bases, J lost 4 bases, and 9 bases stayed unmatched. The CDR3 length is 13 residues. CDR1 and CDR2 from the germline V gene are GTSNPN and SVGIG (reference sequence). CDR3 coding DNA: TGTGCCGCGGGGGGCAGCCGAGGAGAGACCCAGTACTTC. Its translation is CAAGGSRGETQYF.

This clone has more than one count but fewer than ten. The chain has TRBV18 and TRBJ1-1; no reliable D call. Germline CDR1 is KGHSH and CDR2 is LQKENI. This CDR3 is built from 13 residues. Between the trimmed V and J ends, which lost 6 bases and 7 bases, there was a span of 15 bases. This chain's CDR3 is CASSSRGPDEAFF. For the CDR3, the DNA is TGTGCCAGCTCGTCTCGCGGCCCGGATGAAGCTTTCTTT.

V is TRBV7-3 and J is TRBJ2-3; TRBD1 matches at 7 bases. CDR1 and CDR2 from the germline V gene are SGHTA and FQGTGA. This CDR3 comprises 16 residues. V was clipped by 6 bases and J by 0 bases; unmatched bases: 9. The CDR3 sequence is CASSLGQFSSTDTQYF. In DNA form, the CDR3 reads TGTGCCAGCAGTTTGGGACAGTTTTCTAGCACAGATACGCAGTATTTT.

The chain couples TRBV7-3 to TRBJ2-3, with a tentative D call TRBD1 (6 bases). This CDR3 has 14 residues. Germline loops: CDR1 SGHTA, CDR2 FQGTGA. V shed 1 base and J shed 4 bases, with 9 bases lying between them. CDR3 bases: TGTGCCAGCAGCTTAAGTCCAGGGGCAGATACGCAGTATTTT. Translated, it gives CASSLSPGADTQYF.

In DNA form, the CDR3 reads TGCAGCGTTGCAGATAACTATGGCTACACCTTC. As protein: CSVADNYGYTF. This chain joins TRBV29-1 and TRBJ1-2; D not certain. Between the trimmed V and J ends, which lost 4 bases and 1 base, there was a span of 4 bases. Germline V CDR1 and CDR2: SQVTM, ANQGSEA. The CDR3 totals 11 residues.

In DNA, the CDR3 is TGTGCCACCAGCCCCCGGGGAGGGAGCAGGTTAAACTATGGCTACACCTTC. Translation gives CATSPRGGSRLNYGYTF. The chain recombines TRBV15 with TRBJ1-2; unclear D gene. CDR3 size: 17 residues. Germline CDR1 is LNHNV and CDR2 is YYDKDF (reference sequence). The V end lost 5 bases, the J end lost 2 bases, and 21 bases lay between the germline ends.

The chain has TRBV24-1 and TRBJ2-3, with D perhaps given as TRBD1 or TRBD2 (5 bases each). This CDR3 has 15 amino acids. Trimming cost V 3 bases and J 2 bases, with 11 bases left between them. Germline V gene data show CDR1 as KGHDR and CDR2 as SFDVKD. DNA of the CDR3: TGTGCCACCAGTGATCCGGGACCGTCCACAGATACGCAGTATTTT. Its translation is CATSDPGPSTDTQYF.

The chain combines TRBV6-2 or TRBV6-3 with TRBJ2-7; 7 bases agree with TRBD2. Germline V lookup: CDR1 MNHEY, CDR2 SVGEGT. This CDR3 contains 14 residues. J gave up 5 bases and V 5 bases, and 9 bases lay outside the gene matches. In DNA form, the CDR3 reads TGTGCCAGCAGTCGAGCGGGAATGGGGCACGAGCAGTACTTC. This translates into CASSRAGMGHEQYF.

J is TRBJ1-6 and V is TRBV5-6, with a tentative D call TRBD1 (5 bases). This CDR3 region has 15 residues. Germline assignment: CDR1 SGHDT and CDR2 YYEEEE. The CDR3 DNA follows: TGTGCATCGGTTGACGGGGGGTTGTATAATTCACCCCTCCACTTT. Encoded protein: CASVDGGLYNSPLHF.

This sequence joins TRBV7-6 and TRBJ2-5, with D perhaps matching TRBD1 or TRBD2 (7 bases each). CDR3 length: 15 residues. The germline CDR1 and CDR2 sequences are SGHVS and FNYEAQ. The germline V and J ends were trimmed by 3 bases and 5 bases, with 16 bases remaining between them. Here the CDR3 DNA reads TGTGCCAGCAGCTTCCAGGCCAGGGGGGGGGAGACCCAGTACTTC. It translates to CASSFQARGGETQYF.

The chain combines TRBV9 with TRBJ2-2; no firm D call. The CDR3 extends over 12 amino acids. V was clipped by 0 bases and J by 7 bases, with 4 bases between them. Looked up from germline, CDR1 is SGDLS and CDR2 is YYNGEE. CDR3 DNA sequence: TGTGCCAGCAGCGTAGGTATCGGGGAGCTGTTTTTT. It specifies CASSVGIGELFF.

V usage is TRBV14 and J usage is TRBJ2-3; D gene ambiguous. Germline V lookup: CDR1 SGHDN, CDR2 FVKESK. The CDR3 is 15 amino acids. With 1 base removed from V and 0 bases from J, the gap between germline ends came to 8 bases. Here the CDR3 DNA reads TGTGCCAGCAGCCAAGGATGGCAGAGCACAGATACGCAGTATTTT. The encoded protein is CASSQGWQSTDTQYF.

The V gene is TRBV6-2 or TRBV6-3, the J gene TRBJ2-3, with TRBD2 matching 13 bases. This CDR3 has 17 residues. Germline V gives CDR1 MNHEY, CDR2 SVGEGT. Trimming at V came to 5 bases and at J to 3 bases, leaving 8 bases not matched to a gene. Here the CDR3 reads CASSTWTSGGLTDTQYF. DNA for the CDR3: TGTGCCAGCAGTACCTGGACTAGCGGGGGACTTACAGATACGCAGTATTTT.

The chain employs TRBV6-1 and TRBJ2-7; perhaps TRBD1 as D (6 bases). V was clipped by 3 bases and J by 0 bases, with 12 bases between them. This CDR3 contains 15 residues. Germline V gene sequence: CDR1 MNHNS, CDR2 SASEGT. The chain's CDR3 is CASSERQASSYEQYF. The CDR3 DNA reads as TGTGCCAGCAGTGAGCGACAGGCTAGCTCCTACGAGCAGTACTTC.